Listed below are T cell receptor beta chains from one sample, sequenced in a study of T-cell memory formation after mild COVID-19. TCRdb re-analysed the 5' RACE reads in MiXCR, keeping a single row per CDR3 protein. The data show about 250,000 distinct CDR3 sequences, with 15% to 19% seen just once and 2% to 2.5% held by the top ten. Sequenced material: PBMCs or a T cell subset sorted from them (not recorded which). The source of these receptors is an adult woman who had mild COVID-19 (a few samples of this study predate the infection). Cell type and time point are not known. Each CDR3 is given with its conserved first and last residue. A D gene is named only where the DNA matches it firmly.

V: TRBV5-4
D: -
CDR3: CASSFQGEEQSQHF

V: TRBV5-6
D: -
CDR3: CASSSDWNNEQFF

V: TRBV20-1
D: -
CDR3: CSARDRTVRTYEQYF

V: TRBV18
D: -
CDR3: CASSPGDFFQYF

V: TRBV12-3/TRBV12-4
D: -
CDR3: CASSAPRVQPQHF

V: TRBV30
D: -
CDR3: CAWSFGSGANVLTF

V: TRBV5-1
D: -
CDR3: CASSLDPPGTGELFF

V: TRBV15
D: TRBD1
CDR3: CATSRKGQLGGYTF

V: TRBV29-1
D: TRBD1
CDR3: CSVADRGGMNTEAFF

V: TRBV11-2
D: -
CDR3: CASSFFSGLVEKLFF

V: TRBV5-8
D: -
CDR3: CASSPGTGSYNEQFF

V: TRBV15
D: -
CDR3: CATSRDIPGTYEQYF

V: TRBV6-5
D: TRBD1
CDR3: CASSYDRGGNQPQHF

V: TRBV12-3/TRBV12-4
D: -
CDR3: CASSIQGYSGANVLTF

V: TRBV2
D: TRBD2
CDR3: CASAKGLAPKDTQYF